A selection of T cell receptor beta chains follows, all from one sample in a study of CD8 T cells in Susac syndrome. TCRdb re-called the immunoSEQ multiplex PCR reads with MiXCR, one entry per CDR3 protein. The data contain about 210,000 distinct CDR3 sequences, roughly 96% of them singletons. The sample taken for sequencing was CD4+ T cells from PBMCs. The receptors stem from a human donor with multiple sclerosis. The CDR3 runs from the conserved cysteine through the conserved F or W. D genes are given only for firm matches. Rows give clone size only sometimes, using once, few, many, or a class for an expanded clone.

clone size	V gene	D gene	J gene	CDR3 length	CDR3 protein	CDR3 DNA
NA	TRBV2	TRBD2	TRBJ2-1	15	CASGKTSGIYNEQFF	TGTGCCAGCGGCAAGACTAGCGGGATCTACAATGAGCAGTTCTTC
NA	TRBV20-1	TRBD2	TRBJ2-7	13	CSAGRGGIYEQYF	TGCAGTGCCGGGAGGGGCGGGATCTACGAGCAGTACTTC
NA	TRBV25-1	NA	TRBJ1-2	16	CASSEYRVRGADGYTF	TGTGCCAGCAGTGAATATAGGGTGAGGGGCGCGGATGGCTACACCTTC
NA	TRBV29-1	NA	TRBJ2-3	13	CSSASTVADTQYF	TGCAGCTCCGCAAGTACCGTGGCAGATACGCAGTATTTT
NA	TRBV18	NA	TRBJ2-6	13	CASSGPGANVLTF	TGTGCCAGCTCCGGACCTGGGGCCAACGTCCTGACTTTC
NA	TRBV7-3	NA	TRBJ2-5	14	CASSLGTTQETQYF	TGTGCCAGCAGCTTGGGCACGACGCAAGAGACCCAGTACTTC
NA	TRBV6-6	NA	TRBJ2-3	13	CASTHQGFDTQYF	TGTGCCAGCACCCACCAGGGCTTTGATACGCAGTATTTT
NA	TRBV6-1	TRBD1	TRBJ2-4	16	CASSPQGAIAKNIQYF	TGTGCCAGCTCACCCCAGGGGGCTATAGCCAAAAACATTCAGTACTTC
NA	TRBV29-1	NA	TRBJ2-2	13	CSASQGNTGELFF	TGCAGCGCGTCTCAAGGGAACACCGGGGAGCTGTTTTTT
NA	TRBV5-1	NA	TRBJ2-1	15	CASSPYTSSYNEQFF	TGCGCCAGCAGCCCCTACACGAGCTCCTACAATGAGCAGTTCTTC
NA	TRBV27	NA	TRBJ1-1	14	CASSSWGAGTEAFF	TGTGCCAGCAGTTCGTGGGGGGCTGGTACTGAAGCTTTCTTT
NA	TRBV4-1	NA	TRBJ1-2	14	CASSPPATGDGYTF	TGCGCCAGCAGCCCCCCTGCCACCGGAGATGGCTACACCTTC
NA	TRBV12-3/TRBV12-4	NA	TRBJ2-1	13	CASSLARGVEQFF	TGTGCCAGCAGTTTAGCGCGCGGAGTCGAGCAGTTCTTC
NA	TRBV9	TRBD2	TRBJ2-3	17	CASSVPTSGGGTDTQYF	TGTGCCAGCAGCGTTCCGACCTCGGGGGGTGGCACAGATACGCAGTATTTT
NA	TRBV28	TRBD2	TRBJ2-1	16	CASSLLPSGVGGEQFF	TGTGCCAGCAGCCTACTCCCTAGCGGGGTGGGGGGTGAGCAGTTCTTC
once	TRBV20-1	NA	TRBJ1-2	11	CSAMLNYGYTF	TGCAGTGCTATGCTAAACTATGGCTACACCTTC
NA	TRBV20-1	NA	TRBJ1-4	12	CSARGDAQKLFF	TGCAGTGCTAGAGGGGACGCACAAAAACTGTTTTTT
NA	TRBV7-8	NA	TRBJ2-7	14	CASSFNGVQYEQYF	TGTGCCAGCAGCTTCAACGGAGTGCAGTACGAGCAGTACTTC
NA	TRBV7-7	TRBD1	TRBJ2-3	13	CASSLALGQAQYF	TGTGCTAGCAGCTTAGCGCTGGGACAGGCGCAGTATTTT
NA	TRBV27	TRBD1	TRBJ2-7	14	CASSLRTGGYEQYF	TGTGCCAGCAGTTTACGGACAGGGGGCTACGAGCAGTACTTC